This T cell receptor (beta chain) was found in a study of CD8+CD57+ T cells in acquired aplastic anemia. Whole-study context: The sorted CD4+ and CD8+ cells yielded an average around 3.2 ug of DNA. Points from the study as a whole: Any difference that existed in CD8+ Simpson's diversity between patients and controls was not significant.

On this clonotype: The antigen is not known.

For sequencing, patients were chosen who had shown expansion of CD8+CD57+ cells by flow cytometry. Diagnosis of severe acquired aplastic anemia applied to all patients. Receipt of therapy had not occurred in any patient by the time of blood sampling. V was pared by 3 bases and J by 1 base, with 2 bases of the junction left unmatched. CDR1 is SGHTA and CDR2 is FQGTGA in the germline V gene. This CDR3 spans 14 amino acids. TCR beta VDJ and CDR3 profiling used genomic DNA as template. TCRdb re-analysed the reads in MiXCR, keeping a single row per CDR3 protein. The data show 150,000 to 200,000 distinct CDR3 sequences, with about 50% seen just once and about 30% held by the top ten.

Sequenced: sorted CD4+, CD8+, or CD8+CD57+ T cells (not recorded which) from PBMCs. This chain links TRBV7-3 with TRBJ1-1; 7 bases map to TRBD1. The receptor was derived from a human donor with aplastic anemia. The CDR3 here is CASSLGQTNTEAFF. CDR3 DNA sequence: TGTGCCAGCAGCTTGGGACAGACGAACACTGAAGCTTTCTTT. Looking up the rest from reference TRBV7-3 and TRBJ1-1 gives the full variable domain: GAGVSQTPSNKVTEKGKYVELRCDPISGHTALYWYRQSLGQGPEFLIYFQGTGAADDSGLPNDRFFAVRPEGSVSTLKIQRTERGDSAVYLCASSLGQTNTEAFFGQGTRLTVV.